The 26 T cell receptor beta chains below come from one sample, sequenced in a study of OX40 agonist ivuxolimab in advanced cancers. Receptor amplification or capture employed the immunoSEQ multiplex PCR assay. The source is immuneACCESS, and TCRdb retained only in-frame sequences with V and J called. Part of the clones is not carried over; for the studies checked, unresolved V genes explain less than half of this, and the remainder is unexplained. Here the sample has 25,000 to 30,000 clones; about 76% occur a single time. The ten top clones hold roughly 33% of the sample. Sequencing used CD4+ or CD8+ T cells sorted from blood, obtained in a trial of the OX40 agonist ivuxolimab. The receptors were gathered from an adult with an advanced solid tumor such as melanoma, head and neck, liver or kidney cancer.

This rearrangement joins TRBV5-1 to TRBJ2-1; possible D gene TRBD2, 7 bases. The CDR3 runs to 16 residues. Trimming removed 3 bases at V and 9 bases at J, with 22 bases between. In germline, CDR1 is SGHRS, CDR2 YFSETQ. The CDR3 sequence: CASSWQGWLAEGEQFF. CDR3 nucleotides: TGCGCCAGCAGCTGGCAGGGGTGGCTAGCGGAGGGTGAGCAGTTCTTC.

This chain uses TRBV11-2 with TRBJ1-3, with D uncertain. Trimming stripped 1 base from V and 4 bases from J, with 5 bases between. This CDR3 comprises 13 residues. The germline gives CDR1 SGHAT, CDR2 FQNNGV. CDR3 DNA: TGTGCCAGCAGCTTAGCCGTGGGAAACACCATATATTTT. This gives the protein CASSLAVGNTIYF. The full variable domain, rest sourced from reference TRBV11-2 and TRBJ1-3, is EAGVAQSPRYKIIEKRQSVAFWCNPISGHATLYWYQQILGQGPKLLIQFQNNGVVDDSQLPKDRFSAERLKGVDSTLKIQPAKLEDSAVYLCASSLAVGNTIYFGEGSWLTVV.

The chain couples TRBV30 to TRBJ2-7; D may correspond to TRBD1 or TRBD2 (5 bases each). This CDR3 spans 15 amino acids. V dropped 0 bases and J dropped 0 bases, with 12 bases sitting between them. In germline, CDR1 is GTSNPN, CDR2 SVGIG (reference sequence). The CDR3 loop is CAWSVNRDVSYEQYF. The CDR3 nucleotides read TGTGCCTGGAGTGTAAACCGGGACGTCTCCTACGAGCAGTACTTC.

V usage is TRBV4-2 and J usage is TRBJ1-1; no reliable D call. The length of the CDR3 is 18 residues. Trimming stripped 0 bases from V and 3 bases from J, with 20 bases between. Germline V gene data show CDR1 as LGHNA and CDR2 as YNFKEQ. The CDR3 DNA follows: TGTGCCAGCAGCCAAGATGGCGGGCGGGGAAGAAAACACACTGAAGCTTTCTTT. It is translated as CASSQDGGRGRKHTEAFF.

The gene calls are TRBV29-1 and TRBJ2-3, with TRBD2 matching 8 bases. This CDR3 has 18 amino acids. V lost 4 bases to trimming and J lost 0 bases; unmatched junction nucleotides: 15. CDR1 is SQVTM and CDR2 is ANQGSEA in the germline V gene. The CDR3, as DNA: TGCAGCGTTGGTTTTCGGAGCGCGGGAGGTTCTAGCACAGATACGCAGTATTTT. As protein: CSVGFRSAGGSSTDTQYF.

The V call is TRBV10-2, the J call TRBJ2-7, with D hard to call. Trimming removed 2 bases from V and 0 bases from J, with 5 bases in between. Germline values: CDR1 WSHSY, CDR2 SAAADI. The CDR3 is 13 residues long. CDR3 sequence reads: CASSEAGSYEQYF. The CDR3 DNA reads as TGCGCCAGCAGTGAGGCAGGCTCCTACGAGCAGTACTTC.

The V call is TRBV7-3, the J call TRBJ2-1; TRBD2 matches at 11 bases. The CDR3 loop spans 18 amino acids. CDR1 and CDR2 (germline): SGHTA, FQGTGA. J was trimmed by 2 bases and V by 3 bases; bases with no gene match: 9. The CDR3 DNA sequence: TGTGCCAGCAGCTTCCTAGCGGGGGGCTCCTCACCCTACAATGAGCAGTTCTTC. It specifies CASSFLAGGSSPYNEQFF.

This clone is a singleton in its sample. The rearrangement joins TRBV5-1 to TRBJ1-5; D perhaps matches TRBD1 (6 bases). V was pared by 3 bases and J by 2 bases, with 15 bases between. This CDR3 spans 16 amino acids. CDR1 is SGHRS, CDR2 YFSETQ, per germline. The CDR3 is CASSWGTGFRNQPQHF. DNA for the CDR3: TGCGCCAGCAGCTGGGGTACAGGGTTTCGCAATCAGCCCCAGCATTTT.

The chain uses TRBV7-9 and TRBJ2-2; maybe TRBD1 (6 bases). The CDR3 consists of 15 residues. Germline-derived CDR1 and CDR2 are SEHNR and FQNEAQ (reference sequence). V lost 1 base and J 7 bases, leaving 13 bases between the germline ends. CDR3 sequence: CASSLGRTEGGELFF. The CDR3 nucleotides are TGTGCCAGCAGCTTAGGGCGGACAGAAGGCGGGGAGCTGTTTTTT.

The rearrangement uses TRBV7-2 and TRBJ2-3; 10 positions match TRBD1. Germline V gene lookup returns CDR1 SGHTA and CDR2 FQGNSA. The trim removed 1 base at V and 4 bases at J, leaving 2 bases unmatched. The CDR3 consists of 15 residues. CDR3 nucleotide sequence: TGTGCCAGCAGCTTAGGACAGGGGGCAGCAGATACGCAGTATTTT. It codes for CASSLGQGAADTQYF.

The sample holds one count of this clone. V and J are TRBV5-1 and TRBJ2-5; the D is unclear. Germline lookup yields CDR1 SGHRS and CDR2 YFSETQ. The germline V and J ends were trimmed by 1 base and 2 bases, with 9 bases remaining between them. This CDR3 has 14 amino acids. The CDR3 loop reads CASSLSQPQETQYF. CDR3 coding DNA: TGCGCCAGCAGCTTGTCACAGCCGCAAGAGACCCAGTACTTC.

The chain employs TRBV7-9 and TRBJ2-2; 7 bases agree with TRBD2. V trimming: 3 bases; J trimming: 2 bases; junction bases outside the gene matches: 3. The CDR3 spans 15 residues. From germline, CDR1 is SEHNR and CDR2 FQNEAQ (reference sequence). The CDR3 DNA is TGTGCCAGCAGCTTGACTAGCCATAACACCGGGGAGCTGTTTTTT. This translates into CASSLTSHNTGELFF.

The sample holds a few counts of this clone. The genes are TRBV9 and TRBJ1-5; D is possibly TRBD1 (5 bases). V was cut by 0 bases and J by 1 base, with 5 bases left in between. Germline V lookup: CDR1 SGDLS, CDR2 YYNGEE. This CDR3 contains 14 residues. CDR3 bases: TGTGCCAGCAGCGTAGGGGGCAGCAATCAGCCCCAGCATTTT. As protein: CASSVGGSNQPQHF.

V usage is TRBV9 and J usage is TRBJ2-5; 8 bases map to TRBD2. V was clipped by 0 bases and J by 2 bases; unmatched bases: 6. Germline CDR1 is SGDLS and CDR2 is YYNGEE. This CDR3 has 16 amino acids. CDR3 loop: CASSVGTGGPQETQYF. The CDR3 DNA reads TGTGCCAGCAGCGTAGGGACGGGAGGGCCTCAAGAGACCCAGTACTTC. The full variable domain, completed using reference TRBV9 and TRBJ2-5, is DSGVTQTPKHLITATGQRVTLRCSPRSGDLSVYWYQQSLDQGLQFLIQYYNGEERAKGNILERFSAQQFPDLHSELNLSSLELGDSALYFCASSVGTGGPQETQYFGPGTRLLVL.

CDR3 loop: CASSPRTSGSRETQYF. The CDR3, as DNA: TGTGCCAGCAGCCCCCGGACTAGCGGGAGTCGGGAGACCCAGTACTTC. The rearrangement joins TRBV13 to TRBJ2-5; TRBD2 agrees at 13 bases. CDR3 length: 16 amino acids. Germline CDR1 reads PRHDT; CDR2 reads FYEKMQ (reference sequence). Trimming took 5 bases from V and 5 from J; bases not matched to a gene: 8.

The V and J genes are TRBV4-1 and TRBJ2-1; D might be TRBD2 (5 bases). V was trimmed by 2 bases and J by 3 bases, leaving 11 bases between them. Per germline, CDR1 MGHRA and CDR2 YSYEKL. The CDR3 runs to 15 residues. The CDR3 DNA is TGCGCCAGCAGCCAAAACAGCGGCGACTACAATGAGCAGTTCTTC. Translation: CASSQNSGDYNEQFF.

There are a few counts of this clone. The rearrangement links TRBV10-3 to TRBJ1-5; weak D call: TRBD1 (6 bases). Germline assignment: CDR1 ENHRY and CDR2 SYGVKD. The CDR3 contains 15 residues. Between the trimmed V and J ends, which lost 6 bases and 4 bases, there was a span of 16 bases. CDR3 amino acids: CAIRADRQGNQPQHF. Here the CDR3 DNA reads TGTGCCATCAGGGCGGACAGACAAGGGAATCAGCCCCAGCATTTT.

This sequence joins TRBV7-9 and TRBJ2-7, with D perhaps matching TRBD1 (6 bases). This CDR3 has 12 residues. The V end was cut by 5 bases, the J end by 4 bases, with 9 bases between. Germline V gene data show CDR1 as SEHNR and CDR2 as FQNEAQ (reference sequence). The CDR3 loop is CASSSQGYEQYF. CDR3 sequence (DNA): TGTGCCAGCAGCAGTCAGGGGTACGAGCAGTACTTC. The whole variable domain, remainder taken from reference TRBV7-9 and TRBJ2-7, is DTGVSQNPRHKITKRGQNVTFRCDPISEHNRLYWYRQTLGQGPEFLTYFQNEAQLEKSRLLSDRFSAERPKGSFSTLEIQRTEQGDSAMYLCASSSQGYEQYFGPGTRLTVT.

V gene TRBV9 combines with J gene TRBJ2-1, with 7 bases aligning to TRBD1. The germline gives CDR1 SGDLS, CDR2 YYNGEE. V lost 4 bases to trimming and J lost 0 bases; unmatched junction nucleotides: 7. The CDR3 is 16 amino acids. In nucleotides, the CDR3 is TGTGCCAGCAGCCCCCGGACAGGAAACTCCTACAATGAGCAGTTCTTC. This sequence encodes CASSPRTGNSYNEQFF.

The chain combines TRBV5-1 with TRBJ2-3; D remains ambiguous. V lost 1 base and J lost 2, with 11 bases in between. Germline CDR1 and CDR2: SGHRS and YFSETQ. The CDR3 covers 15 residues. The CDR3 here is CASSLTTPSTDTQYF. In DNA form, the CDR3 reads TGCGCCAGCAGCTTGACTACCCCGTCCACAGATACGCAGTATTTT.

V and J are TRBV5-1 and TRBJ1-1; a possible D gene is TRBD1 (6 bases). This CDR3 has 15 residues. Germline V gene data show CDR1 as SGHRS and CDR2 as YFSETQ. Trimming took off 2 bases at V and 4 bases at J, with 15 bases between the two ends. CDR3 sequence reads: CASSFYGGMITEAFF. In DNA, the CDR3 is TGCGCCAGCAGCTTTTACGGGGGCATGATCACTGAAGCTTTCTTT.

This clone was observed a handful of times. The chain carries TRBV19 and TRBJ1-1; D is perhaps TRBD1 (5 bases). Germline values: CDR1 LNHDA, CDR2 SQIVND (reference sequence). V gave up 5 bases and J gave up 5 bases, with 12 bases separating them. The CDR3 length is 13 residues. The CDR3 nucleotides read TGTGCCAGTAGTCCGGGGGGGAGGACTGAAGCTTTCTTT. Residues: CASSPGGRTEAFF.

This clone was detected only a few times. V is TRBV4-1 and J is TRBJ2-3; 8 nucleotides align to TRBD2. Germline V gene lookup returns CDR1 MGHRA and CDR2 YSYEKL. The CDR3 covers 16 residues. The V gene end was trimmed by 3 bases and the J gene end by 0 bases; junction bases not matched to a gene: 5. CDR3: CASSQESSGSTDTQYF. DNA of the CDR3: TGCGCCAGCAGCCAGGAATCTAGCGGGAGCACAGATACGCAGTATTTT.

This chain joins TRBV7-9 and TRBJ2-5; 8 bases agree with TRBD2. Per the germline V gene, CDR1 is SEHNR and CDR2 is FQNEAQ (reference sequence). V shed 2 bases, J shed 2 bases, and the junction held 7 bases outside the gene matches. The CDR3 extends over 16 amino acids. The CDR3 nucleotides read TGTGCCAGCAGCTTATCACCCGGGGGGGAGCAAGAGACCCAGTACTTC. Its protein product is CASSLSPGGEQETQYF. The variable domain in full, with the rest retrieved from reference TRBV7-9 and TRBJ2-5, is DTGVSQNPRHKITKRGQNVTFRCDPISEHNRLYWYRQTLGQGPEFLTYFQNEAQLEKSRLLSDRFSAERPKGSFSTLEIQRTEQGDSAMYLCASSLSPGGEQETQYFGPGTRLLVL.

CDR3 sequence (DNA): TGTGCCAGCAGCCGAGTTTACTACGAGCAGTACTTC. Amino acid sequence: CASSRVYYEQYF. This chain connects TRBV2 to TRBJ2-7; D call uncertain. Germline V gene lookup returns CDR1 SNHLY and CDR2 FYNNEI. Trimming pared 6 bases from V and 3 bases from J, leaving 9 bases between. There are 12 residues in the CDR3.

A single count supports this clone. The chain joins TRBV5-8 to TRBJ2-5, with TRBD2 as a possible D gene (6 bases). Trimming left V 1 base short and J 5 bases short, with 15 bases between. CDR1 is SGHTS, CDR2 YDEGEE, per germline. The CDR3 has 15 residues. CDR3 sequence: CASSLLVGGWETQYF. The CDR3 DNA reads TGTGCCAGCAGCTTGCTTGTCGGGGGATGGGAGACCCAGTACTTC. The variable domain in full, completed from reference TRBV5-8 and TRBJ2-5, reads EAGVTQSPTHLIKTRGQQATLRCSPISGHTSVYWYQQALGLGLQFLLWYDEGEERNRGNFPPRFSGRQFPNYSSELNVNALELEDSALYLCASSLLVGGWETQYFGPGTRLLVL.